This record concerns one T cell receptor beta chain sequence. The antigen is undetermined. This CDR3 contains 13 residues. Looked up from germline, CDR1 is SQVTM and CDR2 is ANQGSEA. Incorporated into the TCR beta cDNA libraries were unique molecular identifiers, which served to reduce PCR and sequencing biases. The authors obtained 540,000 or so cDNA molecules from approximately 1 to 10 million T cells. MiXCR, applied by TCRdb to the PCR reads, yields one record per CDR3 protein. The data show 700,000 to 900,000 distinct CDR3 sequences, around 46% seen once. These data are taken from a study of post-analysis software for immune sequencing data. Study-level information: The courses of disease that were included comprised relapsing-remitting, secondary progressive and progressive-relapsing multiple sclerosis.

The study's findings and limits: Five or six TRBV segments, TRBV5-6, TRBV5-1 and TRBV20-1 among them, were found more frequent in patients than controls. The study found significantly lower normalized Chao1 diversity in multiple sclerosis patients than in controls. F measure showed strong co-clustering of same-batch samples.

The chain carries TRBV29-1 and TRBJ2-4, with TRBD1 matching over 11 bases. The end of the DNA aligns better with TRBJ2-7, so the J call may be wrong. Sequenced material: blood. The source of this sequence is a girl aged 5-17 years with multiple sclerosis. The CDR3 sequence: CSVRDRGGYEQYF. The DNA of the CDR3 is TGCAGCGTTCGGGACAGGGGGGGTTACGAGCAGTACTTC.